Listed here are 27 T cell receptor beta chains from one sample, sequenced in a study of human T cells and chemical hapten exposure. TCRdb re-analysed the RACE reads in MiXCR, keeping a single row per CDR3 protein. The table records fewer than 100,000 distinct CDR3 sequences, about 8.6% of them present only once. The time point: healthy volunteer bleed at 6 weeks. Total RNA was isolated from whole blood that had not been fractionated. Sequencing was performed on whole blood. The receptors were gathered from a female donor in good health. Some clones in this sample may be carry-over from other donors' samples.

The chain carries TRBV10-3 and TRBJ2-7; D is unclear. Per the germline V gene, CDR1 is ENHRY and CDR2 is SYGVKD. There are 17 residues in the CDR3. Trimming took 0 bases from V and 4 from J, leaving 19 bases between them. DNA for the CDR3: TGTGCCATCAGTGAGTCCTTTTCGGCAGCTCAAGCGTACGAGCAGTACTTC. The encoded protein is CAISESFSAAQAYEQYF.

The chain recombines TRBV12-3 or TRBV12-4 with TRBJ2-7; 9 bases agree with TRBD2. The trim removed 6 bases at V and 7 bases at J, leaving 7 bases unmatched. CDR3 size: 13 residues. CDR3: CASSRLTSGEQYF. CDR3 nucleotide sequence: TGTGCCAGCAGCCGCCTAACTAGCGGGGAGCAGTACTTC.

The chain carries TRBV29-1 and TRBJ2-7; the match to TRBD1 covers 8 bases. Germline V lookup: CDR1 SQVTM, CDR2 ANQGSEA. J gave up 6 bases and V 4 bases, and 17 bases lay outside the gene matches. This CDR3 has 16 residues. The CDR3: CSVVPGTGGRVSEQYF. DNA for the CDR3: TGCAGCGTTGTACCCGGAACAGGGGGTCGTGTAAGCGAGCAGTACTTC.

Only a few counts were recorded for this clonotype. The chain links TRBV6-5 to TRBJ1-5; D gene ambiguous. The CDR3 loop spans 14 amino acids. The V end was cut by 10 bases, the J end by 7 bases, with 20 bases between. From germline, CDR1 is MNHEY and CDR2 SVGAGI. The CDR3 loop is CATDSPRWVQPQHF. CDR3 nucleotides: TGTGCCACCGACTCGCCTCGGTGGGTACAGCCCCAGCATTTT.

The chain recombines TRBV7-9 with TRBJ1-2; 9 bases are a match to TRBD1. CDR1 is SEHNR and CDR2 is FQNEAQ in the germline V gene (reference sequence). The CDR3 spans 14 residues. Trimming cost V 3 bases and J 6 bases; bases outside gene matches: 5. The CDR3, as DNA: TGTGCCAGCAGCTTCGCGGGACAGGGCGATGGCTACACCTTC. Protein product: CASSFAGQGDGYTF.

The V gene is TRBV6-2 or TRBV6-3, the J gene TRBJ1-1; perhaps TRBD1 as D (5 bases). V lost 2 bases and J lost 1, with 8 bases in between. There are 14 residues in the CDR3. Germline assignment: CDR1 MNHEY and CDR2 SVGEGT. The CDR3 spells CASSYRRGNTEAFF. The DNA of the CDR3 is TGTGCCAGCAGTTACCGTAGGGGGAACACTGAAGCTTTCTTT.

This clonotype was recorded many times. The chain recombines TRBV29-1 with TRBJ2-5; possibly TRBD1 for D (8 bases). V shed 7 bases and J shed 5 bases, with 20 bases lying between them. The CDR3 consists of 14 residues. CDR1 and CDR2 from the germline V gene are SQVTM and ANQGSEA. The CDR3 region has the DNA TGCAGCGGCCTAGCGGCCCCAGGGGGCGAGACCCAGTACTTC. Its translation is CSGLAAPGGETQYF.

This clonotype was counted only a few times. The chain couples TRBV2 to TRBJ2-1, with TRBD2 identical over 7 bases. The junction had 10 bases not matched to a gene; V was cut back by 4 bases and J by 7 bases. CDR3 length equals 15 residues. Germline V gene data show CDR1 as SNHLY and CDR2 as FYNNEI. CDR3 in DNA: TGTGCCAGCAGTGCCAGCGGGGTGGTAATAAATGAGCAGTTCTTC. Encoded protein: CASSASGVVINEQFF.

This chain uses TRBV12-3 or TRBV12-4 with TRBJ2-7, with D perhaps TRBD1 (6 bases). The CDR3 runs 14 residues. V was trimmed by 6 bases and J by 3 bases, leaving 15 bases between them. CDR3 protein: CASRPQGRIYEQYF. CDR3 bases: TGTGCCAGCAGACCACAGGGAAGGATCTACGAGCAGTACTTC.

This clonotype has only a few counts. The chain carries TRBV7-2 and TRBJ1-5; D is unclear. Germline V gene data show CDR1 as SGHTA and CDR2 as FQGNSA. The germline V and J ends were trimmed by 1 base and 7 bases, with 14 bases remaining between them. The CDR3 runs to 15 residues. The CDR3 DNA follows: TGTGCCAGCAGCTTAGAGTGGATGGGTGGGCAGCCCCAGCATTTT. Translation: CASSLEWMGGQPQHF.

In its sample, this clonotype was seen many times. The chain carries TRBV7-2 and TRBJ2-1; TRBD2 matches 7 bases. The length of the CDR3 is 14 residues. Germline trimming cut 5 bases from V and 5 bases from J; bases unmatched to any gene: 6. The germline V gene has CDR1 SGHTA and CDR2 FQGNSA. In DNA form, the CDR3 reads TGTGCCAGCAGCCTCGTGGGGGGGGACAATGAGCAGTTCTTC. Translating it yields CASSLVGGDNEQFF. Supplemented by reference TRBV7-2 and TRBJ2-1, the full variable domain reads GAGVSQSPSNKVTEKGKDVELRCDPISGHTALYWYRQSLGQGLEFLIYFQGNSAPDKSGLPSDRFSAERTGGSVSTLTIQRTQQEDSAVYLCASSLVGGDNEQFFGPGTRLTVL.

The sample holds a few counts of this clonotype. Here the CDR3 reads CASGLDSNTEAFF. CDR3 bases: TGTGCTAGTGGTTTGGATTCGAACACTGAAGCTTTCTTT. The chain combines TRBV12-5 with TRBJ1-1, with D unclear. Per germline, CDR1 LGHNT and CDR2 FRNRAP. The V gene lost 1 base and the J gene lost 1 base, with 4 bases spanning the gap. The CDR3 has 13 residues.

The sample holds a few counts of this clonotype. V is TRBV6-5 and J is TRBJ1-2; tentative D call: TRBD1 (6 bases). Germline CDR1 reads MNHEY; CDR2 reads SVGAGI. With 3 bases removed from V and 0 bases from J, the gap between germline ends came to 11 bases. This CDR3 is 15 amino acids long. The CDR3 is CASSYGGGTNYGYTF. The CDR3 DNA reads TGTGCCAGCAGTTATGGAGGGGGAACTAACTATGGCTACACCTTC.

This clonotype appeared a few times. In DNA, the CDR3 is TGTGCCAGCACCAGGATTGGGGAAAAACTGTTTTTT. Encoded protein: CASTRIGEKLFF. This chain uses TRBV6-5 with TRBJ1-4; D unresolved. CDR1 and CDR2 (germline): MNHEY, SVGAGI. The germline V and J ends were trimmed by 7 bases and 8 bases, with 11 bases remaining between them. The CDR3 covers 12 residues.

CDR3 nucleotides: TGTGCCACCAATGGAGGGGGCCATGGCTACACCTTC. Its protein product is CATNGGGHGYTF. The chain has TRBV24-1 and TRBJ1-2; TRBD1 agrees at 7 bases. Germline V CDR1 and CDR2: KGHDR, SFDVKD. J lost 6 bases, V lost 8 bases, and 5 bases had no gene match. The CDR3 has 12 residues.

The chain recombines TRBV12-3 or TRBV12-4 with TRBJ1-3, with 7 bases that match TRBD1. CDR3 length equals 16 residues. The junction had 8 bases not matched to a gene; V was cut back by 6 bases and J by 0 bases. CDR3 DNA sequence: TGTGCCAGCAGGCCGGACAGGAGCTACTCTGGAAACACCATATATTTT. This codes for CASRPDRSYSGNTIYF.

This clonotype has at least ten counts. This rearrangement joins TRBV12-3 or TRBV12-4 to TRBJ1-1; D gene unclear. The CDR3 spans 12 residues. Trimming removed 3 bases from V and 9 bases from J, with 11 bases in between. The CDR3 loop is CASSFSQLKAFF. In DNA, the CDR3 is TGTGCCAGCAGTTTTTCCCAGCTTAAAGCTTTCTTT.

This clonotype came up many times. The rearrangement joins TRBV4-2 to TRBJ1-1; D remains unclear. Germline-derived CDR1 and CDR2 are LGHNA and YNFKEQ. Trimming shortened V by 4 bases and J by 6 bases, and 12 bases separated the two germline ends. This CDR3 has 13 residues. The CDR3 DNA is TGTGCCAGCAGCCGGTTGGACGGGGCTGAAGCTTTCTTT. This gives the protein CASSRLDGAEAFF.

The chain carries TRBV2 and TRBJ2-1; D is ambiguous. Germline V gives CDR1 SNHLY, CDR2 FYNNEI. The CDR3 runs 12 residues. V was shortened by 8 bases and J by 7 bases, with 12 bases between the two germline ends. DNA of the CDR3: TGTGCCAGCCTGACGACTGGAAATGAGCAGTTCTTC. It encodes CASLTTGNEQFF.

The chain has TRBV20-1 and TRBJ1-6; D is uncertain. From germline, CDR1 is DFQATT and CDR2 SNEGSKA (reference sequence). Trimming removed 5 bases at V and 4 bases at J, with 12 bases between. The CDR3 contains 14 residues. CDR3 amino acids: CSASDGLYNSPLHF. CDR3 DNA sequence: TGCAGTGCTTCAGACGGACTTTATAATTCACCCCTCCACTTT.

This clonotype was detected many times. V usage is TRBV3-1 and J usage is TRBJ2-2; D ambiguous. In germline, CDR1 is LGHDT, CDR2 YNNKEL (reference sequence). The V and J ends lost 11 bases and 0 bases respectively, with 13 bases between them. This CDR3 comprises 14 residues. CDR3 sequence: CASVGRTNTGELFF. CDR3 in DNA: TGTGCCTCCGTGGGCCGGACGAACACCGGGGAGCTGTTTTTT. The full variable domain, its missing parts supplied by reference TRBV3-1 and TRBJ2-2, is DTAVSQTPKYLVTQMGNDKSIKCEQNLGHDTMYWYKQDSKKFLKIMFSYNNKELIINETVPNRFSPKSPDKAHLNLHINSLELGDSAVYFCASVGRTNTGELFFGEGSRLTVL.

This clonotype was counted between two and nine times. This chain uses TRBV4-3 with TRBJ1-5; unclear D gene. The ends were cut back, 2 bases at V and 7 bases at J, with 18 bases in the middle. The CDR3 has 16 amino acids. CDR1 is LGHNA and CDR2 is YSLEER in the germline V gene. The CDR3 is CASSQSSRGPVQPQHF. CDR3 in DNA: TGCGCCAGCAGCCAATCTTCACGAGGGCCGGTGCAGCCCCAGCATTTT.

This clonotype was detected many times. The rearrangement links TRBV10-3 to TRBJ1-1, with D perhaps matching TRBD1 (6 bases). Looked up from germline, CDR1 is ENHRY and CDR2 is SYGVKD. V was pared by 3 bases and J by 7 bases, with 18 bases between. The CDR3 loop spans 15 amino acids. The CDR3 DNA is TGTGCCATCAGTGACCCAGTCCGTCAAGGGGGTGAAGCTTTCTTT. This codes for CAISDPVRQGGEAFF.

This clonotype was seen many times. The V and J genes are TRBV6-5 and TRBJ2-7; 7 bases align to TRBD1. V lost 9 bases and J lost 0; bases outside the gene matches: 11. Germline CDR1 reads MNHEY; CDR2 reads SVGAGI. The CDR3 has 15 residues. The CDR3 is CARPRDRQYSYEQYF. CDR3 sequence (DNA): TGTGCCAGACCGAGGGACAGACAATACTCCTACGAGCAGTACTTC.

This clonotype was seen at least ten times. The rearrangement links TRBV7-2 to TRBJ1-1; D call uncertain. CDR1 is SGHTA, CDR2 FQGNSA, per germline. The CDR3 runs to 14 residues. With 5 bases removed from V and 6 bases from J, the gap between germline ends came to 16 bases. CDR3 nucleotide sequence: TGTGCCAGCAGCCCCCTGGGCGGCACCTCTGAAGCTTTCTTT. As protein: CASSPLGGTSEAFF.

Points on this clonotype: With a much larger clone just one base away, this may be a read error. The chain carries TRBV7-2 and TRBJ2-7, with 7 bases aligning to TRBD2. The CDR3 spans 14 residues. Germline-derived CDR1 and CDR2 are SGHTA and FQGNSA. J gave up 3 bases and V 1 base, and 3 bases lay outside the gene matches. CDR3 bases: TGTGCCAGCAGCTTAGGCGGGGGTAACTACGAGCAGTACTTC. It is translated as CASSLGGGNYEQYF.

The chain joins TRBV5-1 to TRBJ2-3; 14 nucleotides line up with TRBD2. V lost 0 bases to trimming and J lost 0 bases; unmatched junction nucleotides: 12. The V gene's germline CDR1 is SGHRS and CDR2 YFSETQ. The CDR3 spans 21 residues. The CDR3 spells CASSLDVGLAGGTTSTDTQYF. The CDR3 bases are TGCGCCAGCAGCTTGGATGTAGGACTAGCGGGGGGTACCACTAGCACAGATACGCAGTATTTT.